This T cell receptor (beta chain) was retrieved from a study of OX40 agonist ivuxolimab in advanced cancers. Study-wide background: Ivuxolimab, which patients received intravenously every 2 weeks, was dosed at 0.01 to 10 mg/kg.

Study findings and constraints: CD4+ and CD8+ blood T cells expanded clonally by week 6 at 0.1 to 3.0 mg/kg.

Concerning this clone: Its antigen is undetermined.

Trimming pared 0 bases from V and 0 bases from J, leaving 6 bases between. The CDR3 consists of 13 residues. Germline V lookup: CDR1 GTSNPN, CDR2 SVGIG (reference sequence). The table came from immunoSEQ multiplex PCR; TCRdb's copy has only in-frame clones and leaves some out. The sample has roughly 100,000 clones; 80% to 90% are singletons. The material was CD4+ or CD8+ T cells sorted from blood, obtained in a trial of the OX40 agonist ivuxolimab. This sequence joins TRBV30 and TRBJ2-7, with D uncertain. This TCR was sampled from an adult with an advanced solid tumor such as melanoma, head and neck, liver or kidney cancer. The CDR3 bases are TGTGCCTGGAGTGTACCCCTCTCCTACGAGCAGTACTTC. Protein product: CAWSVPLSYEQYF. Variable domain in full (rest from reference TRBV30 and TRBJ2-7): SQTIHQWPATLVQPVGSPLSLECTVEGTSNPNLYWYRQAAGRGLQLLFYSVGIGQISSEVPQNLSASRPQDRQFILSSKKLLLSDSGFYLCAWSVPLSYEQYFGPGTRLTVT.